Described below is a single T cell receptor beta chain sequence and its context. Its binding antigen is unknown. No base qualities exist here, and no much larger clone lies one base off it. The cohort included 29 patients with locally advanced or metastatic urothelial carcinoma who were treated at Memorial Sloan Kettering on a trial protocol. Peripheral blood mononuclear cells were collected pretreatment and during treatment, at between 1 and 8 total time points per patient. The Qiagen DNeasy Blood extraction kit was used to purify genomic DNA from total PBMCs and tumor samples. PBMCs were collected pretreatment and during treatment, and were isolated and stored as previously described. Trimming costs V 0 bases and J 0 bases, and their ends lie 14 bases apart. Measured from the cysteine to the phenylalanine, the CDR3 is 17 residues long. Just CDR3 DNA is preserved here, 51 bases in frame from base 1. Looking up the germline V gene (reference sequence) yields CDR1 LNHNV and CDR2 YYDKDF.

To estimate absolute template abundance from read counts, synthetic TCR analog templates were spiked into each PCR. The immunoSEQ assay used bias-controlled V and J gene primers to amplify TCRbeta CDR3 regions from genomic DNA. Rearranged TCRbeta segments were sequenced at approximately 20X coverage. In the original analysis: Sequencing errors were corrected by clustering and CDR3s were annotated against IMGT to assign V, D and J genes. Downstream analyses used only productive TCRbeta rearrangements, leaving out any out-of-frame or stop-codon sequences. Clonality was computed as one minus Shannon entropy normalized by the log of the number of unique productive sequences. Clones differing between time points or between blood and tumor were identified using Fisher's exact test with Benjamini-Hochberg correction, with an adjusted p below 0.01 applied as the threshold. TCRdb took this table from immuneACCESS and kept in-frame rearrangements with V and J called. Such tables lack part of the clones; where checked against another copy, unresolved V genes explain under half of the gap, and the rest is unexplained. That table furnishes V, J and clone size, whereas the DNA furnished D and trimming. The sample table records about 20,000 clones; around 88% of these occur just once. Jointly, the top ten make up around 3.4% of the sample.

The sample belongs to a study of PD-L1 blockade in urothelial cancer listed by TCRdb under 2017. With respect to the entire study: Every patient began therapy in 2014 and was given atezolizumab 1,200 mg intravenously every 3 weeks. Twenty-five of 29 patients were males with bladder-origin urothelial cancer, and about 60% of the 29 reported a prior smoking history. An ECOG performance status of 0 or 1 was recorded for the patients, and 0 to 3 prior chemotherapy regimens had been received by the patients. Blood samples were analyzed at 3 weeks after treatment start (second dose) and at 6 weeks after treatment start. Blood samples yielded a median of around 150,000 T cells and tens of thousands of unique TCRs, with median clonality 0.080. The study was an exploratory multi-omic analysis of somatic, immune and clinical correlates of response to PD-L1 blockade with atezolizumab in urothelial cancer. Pretreatment tumor samples and matched peripheral blood, collected serially before and after atezolizumab treatment, underwent TCR sequencing. Progression-free survival longer than 6 months counted as durable clinical benefit, and TCR features were additionally tested against both progression-free and overall survival. Whole exome sequencing and RNA sequencing of pretreatment tumors were performed alongside TCR sequencing in the same patients. Some ten patients reached durable clinical benefit, while 15 to 25 patients did not. Pretreatment blood TCR-seq was available for about 27 patients, at least one posttreatment blood collection was obtained for about 25 patients, and tumor TCR-seq was available for about 25 patients.

Paper-wide results and their limitations: At 3 weeks after the start of treatment, tumor-associated TCR clones in peripheral blood had expanded more in patients with durable benefit (n ≈ 22, p = 0.022). Improved progression-free and overall survival was found to be associated with pretreatment peripheral blood TCR clonality below the median. Small sample size (n ≈ 28) and many exploratory analyses mean the results are intended to be hypothesis-generating.

The TCR was taken from a man aged 45-60 years with urothelial cancer. The rearrangement combines TRBV15 with TRBJ2-5, and perhaps TRBD2 as D gene, on 7 matching bases. Specimen: PBMCs, collected around atezolizumab (anti-PD-L1) treatment. The DNA is as follows: TGTGCCACCAGCAGAGATCTCTTCGGGGGGCACCAAGAGACCCAGTACTTC. This encodes CATSRDLFGGHQETQYF.